These T cell receptor beta chains were read from a single sample in a study of control samples from healthy donors and cancer patients. The data were produced by immunoSEQ multiplex PCR, yet TCRdb's version contains in-frame clones alone and is incomplete. The data hold roughly 130,000 clones, with 70% to 90% observed a single time. Sequencing was performed on blood. The receptors originated from a man between 45 and 60 years old in good health. Both conserved end residues are part of each CDR3. The D gene is left open where the match is weak. Part of the rows lack a size; the others show once, few, many or a class for expanded clones.

clone_size | j_call | v_call | d_call | cdr3_aa | cdr3_nt
. | TRBJ1-1 | TRBV5-4 | TRBD1 | CASSFNRGQNTEAFF | TGTGCCAGCAGCTTTAACAGGGGGCAGAACACTGAAGCTTTCTTT
. | TRBJ1-2 | TRBV11-2 | . | CASSSYPGLDYGYTF | TGTGCCAGCAGCTCGTACCCGGGCTTAGACTATGGCTACACCTTC
. | TRBJ2-7 | TRBV20-1 | . | CSASSRSYEQYF | TGCAGTGCTAGTAGCAGGTCCTACGAGCAGTACTTC
. | TRBJ2-7 | TRBV11-2 | . | CASSLVGATYEQYF | TGTGCCAGCAGCTTAGTGGGGGCGACCTACGAGCAGTACTTC
. | TRBJ2-1 | TRBV27 | . | CASSFPAGEQFF | TGTGCCAGCAGTTTCCCCGCGGGTGAGCAGTTCTTC
. | TRBJ2-1 | TRBV3-1/TRBV3-2 | . | CASSPRRGEQFF | TGTGCCAGCAGCCCCCGGCGGGGTGAGCAGTTCTTC
few | TRBJ1-2 | TRBV7-9 | . | CASSDGYTF | TGTGCCAGCTCAGATGGCTACACCTTC
. | TRBJ2-3 | TRBV2 | . | CASTPRVSTDTQYF | TGTGCCAGCACACCGAGGGTGAGCACAGATACGCAGTATTTT
. | TRBJ1-1 | TRBV3-1/TRBV3-2 | . | CASSQDRGRVRSTEAFF | TGTGCCAGCAGCCAAGATCGGGGGAGGGTACGGAGCACTGAAGCTTTCTTT
. | TRBJ1-2 | TRBV3-1/TRBV3-2 | . | CASSQRRENYGYTF | TGTGCCAGCAGCCAAAGGAGGGAAAACTATGGCTACACCTTC
. | TRBJ2-3 | TRBV7-9 | . | CASSGGPETDTQYF | TGTGCCAGCAGCGGGGGACCGGAGACAGATACGCAGTATTTT
. | TRBJ1-3 | TRBV2 | . | CASSGGHPNF | TGTGCCAGCAGTGGAGGACACCCGAATTTT
. | TRBJ2-1 | TRBV2 | . | CASSGSVLAQKQFF | TGTGCCAGCAGTGGGTCCGTACTAGCACAAAAGCAGTTCTTC
. | TRBJ2-7 | TRBV5-6 | . | CASSLAPNQEQYF | TGTGCCAGCAGCTTGGCCCCCAACCAGGAGCAGTACTTC
. | TRBJ1-4 | TRBV30 | TRBD1 | CAWSGDSGEKLFF | TGTGCCTGGAGTGGGGACAGCGGCGAAAAACTGTTTTTT
. | TRBJ2-5 | TRBV7-2 | . | CASSFPGVQETQYF | TGTGCCAGCAGCTTTCCGGGGGTCCAAGAGACCCAGTACTTC
. | TRBJ2-3 | TRBV4-1 | TRBD2 | CASSQSPGGATDTQYF | TGCGCCAGCAGCCAATCTCCGGGGGGAGCGACAGATACGCAGTATTTT
once | TRBJ2-2 | TRBV30 | . | CAWSALKVNTGELFF | TGTGCCTGGAGCGCCCTAAAGGTCAACACCGGGGAGCTGTTTTTT
few | TRBJ1-6 | TRBV2 | . | CATSGATLRGSPLHF | TGTGCCACCTCTGGGGCTACCCTTAGGGGCTCACCCCTCCACTTT
once | TRBJ2-1 | TRBV15 | TRBD1 | CATSRDWGQGYNEQFF | TGTGCCACCAGCAGAGATTGGGGACAGGGTTACAATGAGCAGTTCTTC
. | TRBJ2-7 | TRBV19 | TRBD1 | CASTPGQGYEQYF | TGTGCCAGCACCCCGGGACAGGGCTACGAGCAGTACTTC
. | TRBJ2-1 | TRBV19 | . | CASSIGGEQFF | TGTGCCAGTAGTATTGGTGGTGAGCAGTTCTTC
. | TRBJ2-2 | TRBV6-5 | . | CATSGPGAGELFF | TGTGCCACCTCGGGACCGGGAGCCGGGGAGCTGTTTTTT
. | TRBJ2-7 | TRBV3-1/TRBV3-2 | . | CASSQGGLEQYF | TGTGCCAGCAGCCAAGGGGGTCTCGAGCAGTACTTC
. | TRBJ2-7 | TRBV2 | . | CASRPDKAYEQYF | TGTGCCAGCAGGCCGGACAAAGCCTACGAGCAGTACTTC
. | TRBJ2-4 | TRBV15 | TRBD1 | CATSAAMGQQYF | TGTGCCACCAGCGCCGCGATGGGACAGCAGTACTTC
. | TRBJ1-6 | TRBV7-8 | . | CASSLGWRIAATNSPLHF | TGTGCCAGCAGCTTAGGATGGCGAATCGCCGCTACTAATTCACCCCTCCACTTT
few | TRBJ2-7 | TRBV2 | TRBD2 | CASQSGLAGSYEQYF | TGTGCCAGTCAATCGGGACTAGCGGGCTCCTACGAGCAGTACTTC
few | TRBJ2-2 | TRBV5-1 | . | CASSLTPDTGELFF | TGCGCCAGCAGCTTAACACCGGACACCGGGGAGCTGTTTTTT
. | TRBJ2-5 | TRBV19 | . | CASSKTRDSQETQYF | TGTGCCAGTAGTAAAACGCGAGACAGTCAAGAGACCCAGTACTTC
. | TRBJ2-7 | TRBV18 | TRBD2 | CASSPDLSGGLYEQYF | TGTGCCAGCTCACCGGATCTGAGCGGGGGCCTATACGAGCAGTACTTC
. | TRBJ2-7 | TRBV7-9 | . | CASSDQGRTTIVYEQYF | TGTGCCAGCAGCGACCAGGGCCGGACTACAATAGTCTACGAGCAGTACTTC
once | TRBJ1-4 | TRBV3-1/TRBV3-2 | . | CASSPLWGSNEKLFF | TGTGCCAGCAGCCCTCTTTGGGGGTCTAATGAAAAACTGTTTTTT
once | TRBJ2-1 | TRBV6-5 | . | CASSYSLQGIHNEQFF | TGTGCCAGCAGTTACTCTTTGCAGGGGATCCACAATGAGCAGTTCTTC
once | TRBJ1-5 | TRBV5-6 | . | CASSLAGNGVNQPQHF | TGTGCCAGCAGCTTGGCAGGCAATGGGGTCAATCAGCCCCAGCATTTT
. | TRBJ1-4 | TRBV7-9 | TRBD1 | CASRRTGGNEKLFF | TGTGCCAGCAGACGGACAGGGGGTAATGAAAAACTGTTTTTT
. | TRBJ1-5 | TRBV2 | . | CASMSQGNQPQHF | TGTGCCAGCATGTCCCAGGGCAATCAGCCCCAGCATTTT
. | TRBJ2-2 | TRBV11-1 | . | CASSLARGNLNTGELFF | TGTGCCAGCAGCTTAGCGCGAGGGAACCTGAACACCGGGGAGCTGTTTTTT
. | TRBJ2-1 | TRBV6-1 | TRBD1 | CASSELRTGYNEQFF | TGTGCCAGCAGTGAATTACGGACAGGCTACAATGAGCAGTTCTTC
. | TRBJ1-6 | TRBV5-1 | TRBD1 | CASSLAGGGLDSPLHF | TGCGCCAGCAGCTTGGCAGGGGGCGGTCTAGATTCACCCCTCCACTTT
. | TRBJ2-1 | TRBV29-1 | TRBD1 | CSVDEGAGYEQFF | TGCAGCGTTGATGAGGGGGCCGGGTATGAGCAGTTCTTC
once | TRBJ2-7 | TRBV28 | TRBD1 | CASRTGQVSSYEQYF | TGTGCCAGCAGAACGGGACAGGTGAGCTCCTACGAGCAGTACTTC
. | TRBJ2-3 | TRBV28 | . | CASSLPITGFITDTQYF | TGTGCCAGCAGTTTACCCATAACAGGATTCATCACAGATACGCAGTATTTT
. | TRBJ1-6 | TRBV4-1 | . | CASSQGSQVFKGSPLHF | TGCGCCAGCAGCCAAGGATCTCAAGTTTTCAAGGGTTCACCCCTCCACTTT
. | TRBJ2-4 | TRBV20-1 | . | CSASTGSRSKNIQYF | TGCAGTGCTAGTACAGGGTCAAGATCCAAAAACATTCAGTACTTC
. | TRBJ2-6 | TRBV5-6 | TRBD1 | CASSLRDRDLGANVLTF | TGTGCCAGCAGCTTGCGGGACAGGGATTTGGGGGCCAACGTCCTGACTTTC
. | TRBJ1-1 | TRBV29-1 | . | CSGTPVNTEAFF | TGCAGCGGGACTCCTGTGAACACTGAAGCTTTCTTT